Following are 29 T cell receptor beta chains from one sample sequenced in a study of control samples from healthy donors and cancer patients. Assay used: immunoSEQ multiplex PCR; TCRdb lists only in-frame clones, some missing. The profile shows just over 150,000 clones, around nine tenths of them singletons. Sequenced input: blood. The origin of the receptors is a man aged 30-40 years in good health.

The V gene is TRBV28, the J gene TRBJ1-2; 7 bases fit TRBD1. CDR1 is MDHEN and CDR2 is SYDVKM in the germline V gene. V lost 9 bases, J lost 7 bases, and 8 bases stayed unmatched. The CDR3 has 12 residues. As DNA, the CDR3 is TGTGCCAGTTCCGGGACAGTCGTTGGCTACACCTTC. Encoded protein: CASSGTVVGYTF.

This rearrangement joins TRBV14 to TRBJ1-3; D uncertain. Germline V gene sequence: CDR1 SGHDN, CDR2 FVKESK. The length of the CDR3 is 14 residues. V lost 4 bases to trimming and J lost 7 bases, with 14 bases between them. The CDR3 nucleotides are TGTGCCAGCAGCCCGATACGGAACTTTAACACCATATATTTT. Amino acids: CASSPIRNFNTIYF.

Here the CDR3 DNA reads TGTGCCAGCAGCTTGGGGCCTAATCAGCCCCAGCATTTT. This sequence encodes CASSLGPNQPQHF. The rearrangement joins TRBV5-6 to TRBJ1-5, with D uncertain. Trimming cost V 0 bases and J 4 bases, with 5 bases left between them. Germline CDR1 reads SGHDT; CDR2 reads YYEEEE. The length of the CDR3 is 13 residues.

The rearrangement links TRBV14 to TRBJ1-3; perhaps TRBD1 as D (6 bases). CDR1 is SGHDN and CDR2 is FVKESK in the germline V gene. This CDR3 has 17 residues. V was trimmed by 3 bases and J by 5 bases, leaving 20 bases between them. The CDR3 is CASSQTGGPGGRNTIYF. The CDR3 bases are TGTGCCAGCAGCCAGACGGGAGGCCCCGGGGGCCGAAACACCATATATTTT. Complete variable domain (other parts from reference TRBV14 and TRBJ1-3): EAGVTQFPSHSVIEKGQTVTLRCDPISGHDNLYWYRRVMGKEIKFLLHFVKESKQDESGMPNNRFLAERTGGTYSTLKVQPAELEDSGVYFCASSQTGGPGGRNTIYFGEGSWLTVV.

The gene calls are TRBV3-1 (or the pseudogene TRBV3-2) and TRBJ2-7, with D uncertain. V was clipped by 3 bases and J by 2 bases, with 8 bases between them. Per the germline V gene, CDR1 is LGHDT and CDR2 is YNNKEL (reference sequence). This CDR3 has 13 residues. The CDR3 spells CASSQRGAYEQYF. The CDR3 nucleotides read TGTGCCAGCAGCCAGAGAGGAGCCTACGAGCAGTACTTC.

This rearrangement joins TRBV2 to TRBJ2-4; D perhaps matches TRBD2 (5 bases). This CDR3 comprises 14 residues. Trimming removed 8 bases from V and 0 bases from J, with 11 bases in between. Per germline, CDR1 SNHLY and CDR2 FYNNEI. The CDR3 DNA follows: TGTGCCAGCCGCTTTGAGGGAGCCAAAAACATTCAGTACTTC. Translating gives CASRFEGAKNIQYF.

The chain carries TRBV19 and TRBJ1-1; the match to TRBD1 covers 10 bases. The CDR3 is made up of 12 amino acids. Trimming at V came to 6 bases and at J to 11 bases, leaving 6 bases not matched to a gene. Germline assignment: CDR1 LNHDA and CDR2 SQIVND (reference sequence). CDR3 sequence: CASSDRGRVAFF. The CDR3 DNA reads TGTGCCAGTAGCGACAGGGGGCGCGTCGCTTTCTTT.

The V gene is TRBV27, the J gene TRBJ1-2; D unresolved. This CDR3 spans 12 amino acids. Trimming took 3 bases from V and 5 from J, leaving 7 bases between them. Germline V gene sequence: CDR1 MNHEY, CDR2 SMNVEV (reference sequence). The CDR3 spells CASSLPGYGYTF. Written as DNA, the CDR3 is TGTGCCAGCAGTTTGCCGGGGTATGGCTACACCTTC.

The chain recombines TRBV25-1 with TRBJ1-4; TRBD1 is a possible D gene (6 bases). Germline CDR1 MGHDK, CDR2 SYGVNS. Trimming removed 2 bases at V and 7 bases at J, with 14 bases between. The CDR3 consists of 15 residues. CDR3 in DNA: TGTGCCAGCAGTGAAGGGCAGCGGGGGGCTGAAAAACTGTTTTTT. As protein: CASSEGQRGAEKLFF.

The chain recombines TRBV5-1 with TRBJ1-1, with D perhaps TRBD1 (5 bases). The germline V and J ends were trimmed by 4 bases and 2 bases, with 15 bases remaining between them. CDR1 is SGHRS, CDR2 YFSETQ, per germline. The CDR3 consists of 15 residues. CDR3 protein: CASSPGTLHNTEAFF. CDR3 bases: TGCGCCAGCAGCCCCGGGACCCTTCATAACACTGAAGCTTTCTTT.

This sequence joins TRBV6-5 and TRBJ2-1, with D uncertain. The CDR3 runs 13 residues. The germline V gene has CDR1 MNHEY and CDR2 SVGAGI. CDR3 residues: CAARISSYNEQFF. CDR3 bases: TGTGCGGCCCGGATCAGCTCCTACAATGAGCAGTTCTTC.

The V gene is TRBV19, the J gene TRBJ2-7; D may be TRBD2 (6 bases). CDR3 length equals 15 residues. V was pared by 8 bases and J by 7 bases, with 24 bases between. Germline values: CDR1 LNHDA, CDR2 SQIVND (reference sequence). The CDR3 protein is CASSLRRVESYEQYF. The CDR3 DNA sequence: TGTGCCAGTTCTCTGAGGAGGGTGGAGTCGTATGAGCAGTACTTC.

The J gene is TRBJ1-2, the V gene TRBV5-1, with D perhaps TRBD1 (5 bases). CDR1 and CDR2 (germline): SGHRS, YFSETQ. V gave up 3 bases and J gave up 2 bases, with 17 bases separating them. This CDR3 spans 16 amino acids. The CDR3 DNA is TGCGCCAGCAGCTCCGAGGCGAGGGCAGGGAACTATGGCTACACCTTC. It codes for CASSSEARAGNYGYTF.

This chain connects TRBV6-4 to TRBJ2-6; 7 positions match TRBD1. The J segment lost 2 bases and the V segment lost 8 bases, leaving 0 bases of the junction unmatched. The length of the CDR3 is 13 residues. Germline V gene lookup returns CDR1 MRHNA and CDR2 SNTAGT. Here the CDR3 reads CASGQAGANVLTF. The CDR3 coding sequence is TGTGCCAGCGGACAGGCTGGGGCCAACGTCCTGACTTTC.

The V and J genes are TRBV28 and TRBJ2-7; 8 bases map to TRBD1. From germline, CDR1 is MDHEN and CDR2 SYDVKM. The CDR3 is 13 amino acids. V was pared by 6 bases and J by 6 bases, with 7 bases of the junction left unmatched. The CDR3 coding sequence is TGTGCCAGCAGCCCAGGGGGCTACTTCGAGCAGTACTTC. This gives the protein CASSPGGYFEQYF.

This clone was picked up a small number of times. The chain combines TRBV30 with TRBJ1-2; a weak D match, TRBD1 (5 bases). Germline V gene data show CDR1 as GTSNPN and CDR2 as SVGIG (reference sequence). Trimming shortened V by 3 bases and J by 6 bases, and 23 bases separated the two germline ends. This CDR3 is built from 16 residues. The chain's CDR3 is CAWSRLLGDLLDGYTF. The CDR3 coding sequence is TGTGCCTGGAGCCGACTATTGGGGGATCTCCTTGATGGCTACACCTTC.

The V gene is TRBV19, the J gene TRBJ1-2, with 11 positions matching TRBD1. The CDR3 extends over 16 amino acids. Germline CDR1 LNHDA, CDR2 SQIVND (reference sequence). J was trimmed by 2 bases and V by 3 bases; bases with no gene match: 5. Written as DNA, the CDR3 is TGTGCCAGTAGTATCCCCGGACAGGGGGCGAACTATGGCTACACCTTC. Translation: CASSIPGQGANYGYTF.

The V gene is TRBV7-2, the J gene TRBJ1-1; a possible D gene is TRBD1 (5 bases). The V gene's germline CDR1 is SGHTA and CDR2 FQGNSA. Trimming cost V 5 bases and J 2 bases, with 21 bases left between them. This CDR3 comprises 17 residues. The CDR3 reads CASSRRWGEVVNTEAFF. CDR3 sequence (DNA): TGTGCCAGCAGCCGTAGGTGGGGGGAGGTGGTTAACACTGAAGCTTTCTTT.

The chain recombines TRBV7-3 with TRBJ2-7, with a possible D match to TRBD2 (5 bases). Germline CDR1 is SGHTA and CDR2 is FQGTGA. The V and J ends lost 4 bases and 9 bases respectively, with 13 bases between them. The CDR3 is 12 residues long. The DNA of the CDR3 is TGTGCCAGCAGCTCGGATCCGGCGGGGCAGTACTTC. This encodes CASSSDPAGQYF. The whole variable domain, remainder taken from reference TRBV7-3 and TRBJ2-7, is GAGVSQTPSNKVTEKGKYVELRCDPISGHTALYWYRQSLGQGPEFLIYFQGTGAADDSGLPNDRFFAVRPEGSVSTLKIQRTERGDSAVYLCASSSDPAGQYFGPGTRLTVT.

This chain connects TRBV9 to TRBJ1-2; perhaps TRBD1 as D (5 bases). V was cut by 0 bases and J by 8 bases, with 14 bases left in between. The CDR3 covers 14 residues. Germline V gene sequence: CDR1 SGDLS, CDR2 YYNGEE. The DNA of the CDR3 is TGTGCCAGCAGCGTAGGGGGACCCAGGGAGGGCTACACCTTC. This translates into CASSVGGPREGYTF.

The J gene is TRBJ2-3, the V gene TRBV19; no clear D gene. This CDR3 region has 13 residues. Trimming shortened V by 2 bases and J by 3 bases, and 6 bases separated the two germline ends. Germline V gives CDR1 LNHDA, CDR2 SQIVND (reference sequence). The CDR3 DNA reads TGTGCCAGTAGTATACAGGTGACAGATACGCAGTATTTT. Encoded protein: CASSIQVTDTQYF.

The V gene is TRBV11-2, the J gene TRBJ1-3, with D maybe TRBD1 (6 bases). The CDR3 has 15 amino acids. V was cut by 4 bases and J by 0 bases, with 10 bases left in between. Germline V gene sequence: CDR1 SGHAT, CDR2 FQNNGV. In DNA, the CDR3 is TGTGCCAGCAGCTCCGGACAGAGCTCTGGAAACACCATATATTTT. Translating it yields CASSSGQSSGNTIYF. The full variable domain, with the rest looked up from reference TRBV11-2 and TRBJ1-3, is EAGVAQSPRYKIIEKRQSVAFWCNPISGHATLYWYQQILGQGPKLLIQFQNNGVVDDSQLPKDRFSAERLKGVDSTLKIQPAKLEDSAVYLCASSSGQSSGNTIYFGEGSWLTVV.

The CDR3 bases are TGTGCCAGCAGCCCTACGGGGGGGCTGGATGAGCAGTTCTTC. It specifies CASSPTGGLDEQFF. The chain is built from TRBV7-2 and TRBJ2-1, with 8 bases aligning to TRBD2. This CDR3 contains 14 residues. V trimming: 5 bases; J trimming: 8 bases; junction bases outside the gene matches: 8. The V gene's germline CDR1 is SGHTA and CDR2 FQGNSA. Full variable domain (missing parts from reference TRBV7-2 and TRBJ2-1): GAGVSQSPSNKVTEKGKDVELRCDPISGHTALYWYRQSLGQGLEFLIYFQGNSAPDKSGLPSDRFSAERTGGSVSTLTIQRTQQEDSAVYLCASSPTGGLDEQFFGPGTRLTVL.

This clone was seen more than once but under ten times. The chain joins TRBV4-1 to TRBJ1-5, with D hard to call. CDR1 and CDR2 (germline): MGHRA, YSYEKL. V lost 3 bases and J lost 6, with 18 bases in between. The CDR3 loop spans 16 amino acids. The CDR3 region has the DNA TGCGCCAGCAGCCAGAGGGAGATCAGCACGGGTCAGCCCCAGCATTTT. Amino acid sequence: CASSQREISTGQPQHF.

CDR3: CASSDKERKLFF. CDR3 coding DNA: TGTGCCAGCAGCGATAAAGAGAGAAAACTGTTTTTT. V usage is TRBV3-1 (or the pseudogene TRBV3-2) and J usage is TRBJ1-4, with D uncertain. Per the germline V gene, CDR1 is LGHDT and CDR2 is YNNKEL (reference sequence). The V end lost 5 bases, the J end lost 10 bases, and 11 bases lay between the germline ends. The CDR3 spans 12 residues.

The chain couples TRBV27 to TRBJ2-1; TRBD2 matches 9 bases. The CDR3 is 12 amino acids. The germline gives CDR1 MNHEY, CDR2 SMNVEV (reference sequence). V shed 5 bases, J shed 15 bases, and the junction held 8 bases outside the gene matches. CDR3 in amino acids: CASSTAGGVRFF. The DNA of the CDR3 is TGTGCCAGCAGTACAGCGGGAGGTGTACGGTTCTTC.

The genes are TRBV28 and TRBJ2-3; possible D gene TRBD2, 5 bases. Trimming pared 6 bases from V and 1 base from J, leaving 14 bases between. The CDR3 totals 15 residues. Germline values: CDR1 MDHEN, CDR2 SYDVKM. The chain's CDR3 is CASRRLPRGTDTQYF. In nucleotides, the CDR3 is TGTGCCAGCAGACGACTACCGCGAGGCACAGATACGCAGTATTTT.

This clone was seen more than once but under ten times. The chain employs TRBV28 and TRBJ2-6; no definite D call. Per the germline V gene, CDR1 is MDHEN and CDR2 is SYDVKM. V was pared by 4 bases and J by 2 bases, with 15 bases between. The CDR3 has 17 amino acids. The CDR3 DNA follows: TGTGCCAGCAGTTCCCAGTTTGGGGTGGCTGGGGCCAACGTCCTGACTTTC. Translation: CASSSQFGVAGANVLTF.

The genes are TRBV28 and TRBJ1-4; 10 bases agree with TRBD1. The length of the CDR3 is 14 residues. J was trimmed by 7 bases and V by 3 bases; bases with no gene match: 2. Germline-derived CDR1 and CDR2 are MDHEN and SYDVKM. In DNA form, the CDR3 reads TGTGCCAGCAGTTTTGACAGGGGGCCTGAAAAACTGTTTTTT. Encoded protein: CASSFDRGPEKLFF.